This entry lists 27 T cell receptor beta chains sequenced from one sample in a study of CD4+ T cells in melanoma (dated by TCRdb to 2022 to 2024). Libraries were made using the immunoSEQ multiplex PCR assay. TCRdb obtained this table from immuneACCESS and retained in-frame rearrangements with V and J assigned. These tables miss some clones; where compared with another copy, unresolved V genes account for less than half of the shortfall, and the remainder is unexplained. Present in this sample are 9,500 or so clones, 55% to 65% of which were seen just once. Around 22% of the sample comes from the top ten. Sample: cells from a culture (not recorded whether cultured in vitro). These receptors were collected from a human donor with melanoma.

This chain connects TRBV18 to TRBJ2-3, with TRBD2 matching over 12 bases. V lost 2 bases and J lost 4; bases outside the gene matches: 4. The CDR3 runs to 16 residues. CDR1 is KGHSH and CDR2 is LQKENI in the germline V gene. CDR3 coding DNA: TGTGCCAGCTCACCAAGACTAGCGGGGGCATCAGATACGCAGTATTTT. Amino acids: CASSPRLAGASDTQYF.

This chain links TRBV11-2 with TRBJ2-3; 12 nucleotides align to TRBD2. The V and J ends lost 6 bases and 10 bases, in that order; junction bases with no gene match: 14. Germline-derived CDR1 and CDR2 are SGHAT and FQNNGV. This CDR3 has 16 residues. CDR3 residues: CASRGLAGPGALAQYF. As DNA, the CDR3 is TGTGCCAGCAGAGGACTAGCGGGGCCCGGGGCCCTGGCGCAGTATTTT.

J is TRBJ2-5 and V is TRBV4-1; 8 positions match TRBD2. The CDR3 sequence is 15 residues long. The V segment lost 3 bases and the J segment 2 bases; nucleotides outside the gene matches: 5. In germline, CDR1 is MGHRA, CDR2 YSYEKL. CDR3 nucleotide sequence: TGCGCCAGCAGCCACACAGGACTAGCTCAAGAGACCCAGTACTTC. Residues: CASSHTGLAQETQYF.

This chain links TRBV4-2 with TRBJ2-4, with D perhaps TRBD2 (5 bases). Trimming stripped 4 bases from V and 6 bases from J, with 13 bases between. Germline lookup yields CDR1 LGHNA and CDR2 YNFKEQ. CDR3 size: 14 residues. The CDR3 region is CASSRGGPGNIQYF. The CDR3 DNA reads TGTGCCAGCAGCCGAGGAGGACCCGGAAACATTCAGTACTTC.

The chain combines TRBV29-1 with TRBJ1-5, with unresolved D. With 6 bases removed from V and 7 bases from J, the gap between germline ends came to 13 bases. The CDR3 contains 12 residues. Germline V gene sequence: CDR1 SQVTM, CDR2 ANQGSEA. In DNA, the CDR3 is TGCAGCGTCCAAAACGCGGGGCAGCCCCAGCATTTT. It is translated as CSVQNAGQPQHF.

The chain recombines TRBV6-1 with TRBJ2-5; 10 positions agree with TRBD1. Trimming took 4 bases from V and 5 from J; bases not matched to a gene: 4. The CDR3 loop spans 14 amino acids. Germline V gene sequence: CDR1 MNHNS, CDR2 SASEGT. The CDR3 region has the DNA TGTGCCAGCAGTGGGGGACAGGGGTACGAGACCCAGTACTTC. Translation: CASSGGQGYETQYF.

CDR3: CAWRTSGAAYEQYF. CDR3 nucleotides: TGTGCCTGGAGGACTAGCGGGGCCGCCTACGAGCAGTACTTC. The chain is built from TRBV30 and TRBJ2-5; 11 bases align to TRBD2. TRBJ2-7 matches the DNA end more closely, so the J call is doubtful. Germline CDR1 reads GTSNPN; CDR2 reads SVGIG (reference sequence). The length of the CDR3 is 14 residues.

This clone has just one count. V and J are TRBV4-1 and TRBJ2-7; D is possibly TRBD1 or TRBD2 (6 bases each). Germline loops: CDR1 MGHRA, CDR2 YSYEKL. Trimming removed 3 bases at V and 5 bases at J, with 17 bases between. The CDR3 covers 15 residues. The CDR3 spells CASSHPVRGRHEQYF. The CDR3 coding sequence is TGCGCCAGCAGCCACCCAGTCCGGGGGCGACACGAGCAGTACTTC.

V gene TRBV25-1 combines with J gene TRBJ2-2, with TRBD1 matching 7 bases. This CDR3 is built from 16 residues. Germline loops: CDR1 MGHDK, CDR2 SYGVNS. V gave up 3 bases and J gave up 5 bases; unmatched junction bases: 9. The CDR3 DNA reads as TGTGCCAGCAGTGAGTACACAGGGGTTCCTACCGGGGAGCTGTTTTTT. Its protein product is CASSEYTGVPTGELFF.

The chain employs TRBV7-8 and TRBJ1-1; D is uncertain. CDR3 size: 14 residues. Trimming removed 3 bases from V and 2 bases from J, with 10 bases in between. Germline CDR1 reads SGHVS; CDR2 reads FQNEAQ. The chain's CDR3 is CASSFSIGNTEAFF. The CDR3 DNA sequence: TGTGCCAGCAGCTTCAGTATCGGCAACACTGAAGCTTTCTTT.

The chain couples TRBV10-2 to TRBJ2-1, with TRBD2 identical over 11 bases. The CDR3 is 15 amino acids. V shed 6 bases and J 3 bases; nucleotides not matched to a gene: 4. The germline gives CDR1 WSHSY, CDR2 SAAADI. The DNA for the CDR3 is TGCGCCAGCAGGCCCACTAGCGGGGGCTACAATGAGCAGTTCTTC. Translating gives CASRPTSGGYNEQFF.

J is TRBJ2-5 and V is TRBV4-1; 8 bases align to TRBD1. The V gene end was trimmed by 6 bases and the J gene end by 3 bases; junction bases not matched to a gene: 6. From germline, CDR1 is MGHRA and CDR2 YSYEKL. The CDR3 consists of 14 residues. The CDR3 loop reads CASRQTGVKETQYF. The CDR3 DNA reads as TGCGCCAGCAGACAGACAGGGGTCAAAGAGACCCAGTACTTC.

The gene calls are TRBV5-6 and TRBJ2-1; possibly TRBD2 for D (5 bases). Germline V gene sequence: CDR1 SGHDT, CDR2 YYEEEE. The CDR3 length is 16 residues. V dropped 3 bases and J dropped 3 bases, with 16 bases sitting between them. The CDR3 nucleotides are TGTGCCAGCAGCTACCGAACTAGATCCGACTACAATGAGCAGTTCTTC. Translated: CASSYRTRSDYNEQFF.

The CDR3 here is CASSGYWNTEAFF. The CDR3 DNA reads TGTGCCAGCAGCGGCTACTGGAACACTGAAGCTTTCTTT. The V gene is TRBV6-1, the J gene TRBJ1-1; no clear D. Germline loops: CDR1 MNHNS, CDR2 SASEGT. The V gene lost 6 bases and the J gene lost 1 base, with 9 bases spanning the gap. This CDR3 comprises 13 residues.

J is TRBJ2-3 and V is TRBV4-1; D ambiguous. V dropped 3 bases and J dropped 6 bases, with 13 bases sitting between them. The CDR3 consists of 14 residues. CDR1 is MGHRA and CDR2 is YSYEKL in the germline V gene. CDR3 coding DNA: TGCGCCAGCAGCCACGCCGTTCGACCGGATACGCAGTATTTT. It yields the protein CASSHAVRPDTQYF.

This clone has only a few counts. The chain uses TRBV5-4 and TRBJ1-6; 8 nucleotides match TRBD1. Germline trimming cut 3 bases from V and 10 bases from J; bases unmatched to any gene: 15. Germline V gene lookup returns CDR1 SGHNT and CDR2 YYREEE (reference sequence). This CDR3 has 17 residues. CDR3 sequence reads: CASSSQGARSVGSPLHF. CDR3 DNA: TGTGCCAGCAGCTCTCAGGGGGCGCGTTCTGTGGGGTCACCCCTCCACTTT.

This chain joins TRBV6-5 and TRBJ2-6; no clear D. Germline-derived CDR1 and CDR2 are MNHEY and SVGAGI. The V gene lost 5 bases and the J gene lost 0 bases, with 8 bases spanning the gap. The CDR3 runs to 15 residues. The CDR3 region has the DNA TGTGCCAGCAGTCTAACACTCTCTGGGGCCAACGTCCTGACTTTC. It specifies CASSLTLSGANVLTF.

The J gene is TRBJ1-1, the V gene TRBV5-1, with D uncertain. Trimming stripped 4 bases from V and 1 base from J, with 11 bases between. The CDR3 totals 14 residues. CDR1 and CDR2 (germline): SGHRS, YFSETQ. For the CDR3, the DNA is TGCGCCAGCAGCCGAACCGCCGGGAACACTGAAGCTTTCTTT. The encoded protein is CASSRTAGNTEAFF. The whole variable domain, remainder taken from reference TRBV5-1 and TRBJ1-1, is KAGVTQTPRYLIKTRGQQVTLSCSPISGHRSVSWYQQTPGQGLQFLFEYFSETQRNKGNFPGRFSGRQFSNSRSEMNVSTLELGDSALYLCASSRTAGNTEAFFGQGTRLTVV.

This chain joins TRBV5-1 and TRBJ2-3; D gene unclear. The CDR3 runs to 15 residues. Trimming cost V 0 bases and J 0 bases, with 8 bases left between them. Germline CDR1 reads SGHRS; CDR2 reads YFSETQ. CDR3 nucleotides: TGCGCCAGCAGCTTGGTACGGTCTAGCACAGATACGCAGTATTTT. Translation gives CASSLVRSSTDTQYF.

The chain carries TRBV25-1 and TRBJ2-5, with D perhaps matching TRBD1 (5 bases). The V and J ends lost 1 base and 2 bases respectively, with 11 bases between them. The CDR3 is 15 amino acids. Looked up from germline, CDR1 is MGHDK and CDR2 is SYGVNS. CDR3 region: CASSELGAKQETQYF. CDR3 nucleotides: TGTGCCAGCAGTGAATTAGGGGCAAAACAAGAGACCCAGTACTTC.

This clone has a single count. The genes are TRBV5-1 and TRBJ2-1; D ambiguous. Germline CDR1 SGHRS, CDR2 YFSETQ. This CDR3 has 13 amino acids. V was clipped by 1 base and J by 10 bases, with 12 bases between them. CDR3 in DNA: TGCGCCAGCAGCTTGCTTACCCTGGGGGAGCAGTTCTTC. Encoded protein: CASSLLTLGEQFF.

This clone came up a few times. The chain employs TRBV27 and TRBJ1-2, with a tentative D call TRBD1 (5 bases). Trimming shortened V by 6 bases and J by 8 bases, and 13 bases separated the two germline ends. Germline V CDR1 and CDR2: MNHEY, SMNVEV (reference sequence). The CDR3 contains 12 residues. CDR3 DNA sequence: TGTGCCAGCAGAGAACCGGGACGAGGCTACACCTTC. It codes for CASREPGRGYTF.

The chain has TRBV7-2 and TRBJ2-4, with 7 bases lining up with TRBD1. With 3 bases clipped from V and 6 bases from J, the junction kept 8 bases outside the gene matches. Germline V gene data show CDR1 as SGHTA and CDR2 as FQGNSA. This CDR3 is built from 15 residues. The CDR3 coding sequence is TGTGCCAGCAGCTTTGCCCGACAGGGTGGAAACATTCAGTACTTC. Translated: CASSFARQGGNIQYF. Looking up the rest from reference TRBV7-2 and TRBJ2-4 gives the full variable domain: GAGVSQSPSNKVTEKGKDVELRCDPISGHTALYWYRQSLGQGLEFLIYFQGNSAPDKSGLPSDRFSAERTGGSVSTLTIQRTQQEDSAVYLCASSFARQGGNIQYFGAGTRLSVL.

This clone was counted a single time. The chain links TRBV6-6 to TRBJ2-3, with TRBD2 matching over 7 bases. Germline CDR1 is MNHNY and CDR2 is SVGAGI (reference sequence). This CDR3 is built from 15 residues. V dropped 7 bases and J dropped 0; count of bases not matched to a gene: 7. CDR3 amino acids: CASTQGGASTDTQYF. The CDR3 DNA is TGTGCCAGCACCCAGGGAGGGGCAAGCACAGATACGCAGTATTTT.

The chain combines TRBV7-4 with TRBJ1-6; TRBD1 might be the D (6 bases). Germline CDR1 and CDR2: SGHVT and SQSDAQ. Trimming cost V 5 bases and J 5 bases, with 19 bases left between them. CDR3 length: 17 residues. The DNA of the CDR3 is TGTGCCAGCAGCCTGACTACGGCAGGGGCGGATAATTCACCCCTCCACTTT. Encoded protein: CASSLTTAGADNSPLHF.

The chain is built from TRBV14 and TRBJ2-7, with 12 bases that match TRBD2. The germline CDR1 and CDR2 sequences are SGHDN and FVKESK. The CDR3 is 17 residues long. J was trimmed by 1 base and V by 1 base; bases with no gene match: 5. The CDR3, as DNA: TGTGCCAGCAGCCAAGGGGTCCTAGCGGGGGGGTCCTACGAGCAGTACTTC. Amino acids: CASSQGVLAGGSYEQYF.

This chain joins TRBV18 and TRBJ2-2, with D maybe TRBD1 (5 bases). Trimming took 4 bases from V and 2 from J, leaving 11 bases between them. CDR1 and CDR2 (germline): KGHSH, LQKENI. The CDR3 runs to 15 residues. The CDR3 sequence is CASSRGTINTGELFF. The CDR3 DNA is TGTGCCAGCTCACGGGGCACGATTAACACCGGGGAGCTGTTTTTT.